Described below is a single TCR beta chain sequence and its context. Its antigen is unidentified. This CDR3 contains 15 residues. V lost 6 bases and J lost 3, with 17 bases in between. Germline assignment: CDR1 MRHNA and CDR2 SNTAGT. The data were taken from a study of cytomegalovirus exposure and HLA in healthy donors. Study-wide results and limits: Previous analysis showed most TCR beta V segments were productive about 90% or about 30% of the time. Some V segments could not be told apart, so they were left out, TRBV6-2 and TRBV6-3 among them. The study flagged roughly 150 TCR beta chains as cytomegalovirus-associated.

PCR involved 60 Vbeta and 13 Jbeta primers. Clones were read by immunoSEQ multiplex PCR, and TCRdb kept only the in-frame ones, dropping some. The sample contains about 110,000 clones, around 84% of which appear only once. Sequenced material: PBMCs. V and J are TRBV6-4 and TRBJ1-2; TRBD1 is a possible D gene (6 bases). The sequence came from a woman in her 30s in good health and CMV-seronegative. Here the CDR3 DNA reads TGTGCCAGCAGCCCCTCGACAGGACCGGACTATGGCTACACCTTC. Protein sequence: CASSPSTGPDYGYTF.